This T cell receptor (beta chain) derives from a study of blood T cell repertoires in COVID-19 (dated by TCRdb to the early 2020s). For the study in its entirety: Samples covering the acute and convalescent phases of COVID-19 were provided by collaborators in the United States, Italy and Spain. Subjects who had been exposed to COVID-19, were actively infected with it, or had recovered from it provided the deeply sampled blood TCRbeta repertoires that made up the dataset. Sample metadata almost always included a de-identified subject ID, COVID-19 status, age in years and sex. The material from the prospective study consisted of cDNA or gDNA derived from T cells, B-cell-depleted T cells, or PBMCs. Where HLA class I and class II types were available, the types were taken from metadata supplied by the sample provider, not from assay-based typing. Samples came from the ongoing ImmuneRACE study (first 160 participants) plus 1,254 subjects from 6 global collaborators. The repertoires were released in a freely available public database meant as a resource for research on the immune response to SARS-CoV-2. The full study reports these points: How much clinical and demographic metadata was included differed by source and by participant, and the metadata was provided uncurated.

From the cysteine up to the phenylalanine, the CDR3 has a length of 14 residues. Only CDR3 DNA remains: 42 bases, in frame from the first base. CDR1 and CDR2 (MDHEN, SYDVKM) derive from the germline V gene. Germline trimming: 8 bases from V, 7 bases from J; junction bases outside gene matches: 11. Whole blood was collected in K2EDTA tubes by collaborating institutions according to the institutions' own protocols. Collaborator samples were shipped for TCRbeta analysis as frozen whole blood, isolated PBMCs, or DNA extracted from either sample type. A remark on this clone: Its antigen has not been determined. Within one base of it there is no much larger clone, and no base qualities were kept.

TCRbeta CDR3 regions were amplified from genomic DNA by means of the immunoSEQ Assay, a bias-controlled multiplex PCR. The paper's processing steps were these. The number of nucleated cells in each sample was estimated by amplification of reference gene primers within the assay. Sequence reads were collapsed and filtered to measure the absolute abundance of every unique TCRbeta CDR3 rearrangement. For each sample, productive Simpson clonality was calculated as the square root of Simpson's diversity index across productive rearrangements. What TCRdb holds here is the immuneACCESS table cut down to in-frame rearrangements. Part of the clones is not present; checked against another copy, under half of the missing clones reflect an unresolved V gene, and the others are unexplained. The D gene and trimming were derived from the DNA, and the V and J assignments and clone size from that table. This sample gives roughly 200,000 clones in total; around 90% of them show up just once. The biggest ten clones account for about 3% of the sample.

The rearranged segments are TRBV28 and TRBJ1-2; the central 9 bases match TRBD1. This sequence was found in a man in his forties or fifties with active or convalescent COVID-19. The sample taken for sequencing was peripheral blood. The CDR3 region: CASLINRDRAGYTF. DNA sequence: TGTGCCAGCTTAATCAACCGGGACAGGGCTGGCTACACCTTC.